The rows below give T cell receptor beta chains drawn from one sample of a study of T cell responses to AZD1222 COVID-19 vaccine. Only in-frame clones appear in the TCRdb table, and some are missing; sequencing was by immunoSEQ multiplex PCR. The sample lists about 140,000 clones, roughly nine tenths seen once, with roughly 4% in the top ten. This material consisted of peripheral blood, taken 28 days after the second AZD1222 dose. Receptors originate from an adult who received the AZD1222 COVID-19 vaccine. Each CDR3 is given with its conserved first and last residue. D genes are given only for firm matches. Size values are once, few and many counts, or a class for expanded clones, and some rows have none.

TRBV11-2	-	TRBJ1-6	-	CASSAGRSAHF	TGTGCCAGCAGCGCCGGGAGGTCTGCACACTTT
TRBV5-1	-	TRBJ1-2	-	CASSLEPGYYGYTF	TGCGCCAGCAGCTTGGAGCCGGGATACTATGGCTACACCTTC
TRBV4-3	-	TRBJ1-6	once	CASSPRTRTPNSPLHF	TGCGCCAGCAGTCCTCGGACCCGAACCCCTAATTCACCCCTCCACTTT
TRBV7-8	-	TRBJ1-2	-	CASSLGEHRLGGNYGYTF	TGTGCCAGCAGCTTAGGCGAACACCGACTCGGGGGGAACTATGGCTACACCTTC
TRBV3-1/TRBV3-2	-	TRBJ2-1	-	CASSPPLPPPPEQFF	TGTGCCAGCAGCCCCCCGCTACCACCCCCCCCTGAGCAGTTCTTC
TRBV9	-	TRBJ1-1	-	CASSVRQNTEAFF	TGTGCCAGCAGCGTAAGACAGAACACTGAAGCTTTCTTT
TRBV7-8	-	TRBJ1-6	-	CASSLTQGSLSPLHF	TGTGCCAGCAGCTTAACCCAGGGATCGTTGTCACCCCTCCACTTT
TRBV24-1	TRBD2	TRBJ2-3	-	CATSDTEIAGGNTDTQYF	TGTGCCACCAGTGATACCGAAATAGCGGGGGGAAACACAGATACGCAGTATTTT
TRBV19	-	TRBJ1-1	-	CASSPLTGPEAFF	TGTGCCAGTAGTCCTCTAACAGGGCCTGAAGCTTTCTTT
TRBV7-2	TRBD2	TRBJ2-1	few	CASRPSGRVDNEQFF	TGTGCCAGCAGACCTAGCGGGAGGGTCGACAATGAGCAGTTCTTC
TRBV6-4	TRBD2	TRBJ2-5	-	CASRTGLAGDLQETQYF	TGTGCCAGCAGGACGGGACTAGCGGGGGATCTCCAAGAGACCCAGTACTTC
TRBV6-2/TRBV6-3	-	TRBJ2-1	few	CASSLRTEYNEQFF	TGTGCCAGCAGCCTACGGACAGAGTACAATGAGCAGTTCTTC
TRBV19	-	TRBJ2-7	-	CASSPSGRPYEQYF	TGTGCCAGTAGTCCAAGCGGCCGTCCCTACGAGCAGTACTTC
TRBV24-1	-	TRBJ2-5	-	CATSDFGVGTQYF	TGTGCCACCAGTGATTTTGGCGTTGGGACCCAGTACTTC
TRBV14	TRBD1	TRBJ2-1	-	CASSARDSPYNEQFF	TGTGCCAGCAGCGCCCGGGACAGTCCCTACAATGAGCAGTTCTTC
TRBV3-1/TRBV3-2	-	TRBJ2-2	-	CASSQVSTGNTGELFF	TGTGCCAGCAGCCAAGTTAGTACAGGGAACACCGGGGAGCTGTTTTTT
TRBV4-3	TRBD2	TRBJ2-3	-	CASSQVGGRSTDTQYF	TGCGCCAGCAGCCAAGTGGGGGGGAGAAGCACAGATACGCAGTATTTT
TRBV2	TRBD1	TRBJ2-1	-	CASRLDGQGRQFF	TGTGCCAGCAGGCTCGACGGACAGGGCAGGCAGTTCTTC
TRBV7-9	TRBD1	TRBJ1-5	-	CASAGQNNQPQHF	TGTGCCAGCGCGGGACAGAACAATCAGCCCCAGCATTTT
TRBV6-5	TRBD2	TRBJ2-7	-	CASSYGGVDYEQYF	TGTGCCAGCAGTTACGGGGGGGTAGACTACGAGCAGTACTTC
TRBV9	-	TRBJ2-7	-	CASSPAGREQYF	TGTGCCAGCAGCCCCGCAGGGCGCGAGCAGTACTTC
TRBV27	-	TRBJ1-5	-	CASSFQYNSVQHF	TGTGCCAGCAGTTTTCAGTATAACAGTGTCCAGCATTTT
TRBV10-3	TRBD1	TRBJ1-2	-	CAINRDRGNYGYTF	TGTGCCATCAACCGGGACAGGGGGAACTATGGCTACACCTTC
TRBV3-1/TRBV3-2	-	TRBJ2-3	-	CASSRAPGASTDTQYF	TGTGCCAGCAGTCGAGCACCGGGGGCCAGCACAGATACGCAGTATTTT
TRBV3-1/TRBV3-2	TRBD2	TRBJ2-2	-	CASRPGLAGTGELFF	TGTGCCAGCAGACCGGGACTAGCGGGAACCGGGGAGCTGTTTTTT
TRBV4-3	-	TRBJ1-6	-	CASSRGGVESPLHF	TGCGCCAGCAGCCGTGGAGGGGTAGAGTCACCCCTCCACTTT
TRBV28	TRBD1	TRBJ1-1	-	CASGRRGQGSTEAFF	TGTGCCAGTGGGAGGAGGGGGCAGGGGAGCACTGAAGCTTTCTTT
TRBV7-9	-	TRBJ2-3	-	CASSRDITDTQYF	TGTGCCAGCAGCCGGGACATTACAGATACGCAGTATTTT
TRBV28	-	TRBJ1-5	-	CASTTGRSSNQPQHF	TGTGCCAGCACCACTGGGAGGTCCAGCAATCAGCCCCAGCATTTT
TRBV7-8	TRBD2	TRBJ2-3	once	CASSLYLSGTSGITSTDTQYF	TGTGCCAGCAGCCTCTATCTGTCCGGGACTAGCGGGATAACTAGCACAGATACGCAGTATTTT
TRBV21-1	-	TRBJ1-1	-	CASSKTVWVMNTEAFF	TGTGCCAGCAGCAAAACCGTTTGGGTCATGAACACTGAAGCTTTCTTT
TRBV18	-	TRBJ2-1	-	CASSPNTDSYNEQFF	TGTGCCAGCTCACCCAACACGGATTCCTACAATGAGCAGTTCTTC
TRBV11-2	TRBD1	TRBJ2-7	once	CASSFPGTATYEQYF	TGTGCCAGCAGCTTCCCCGGGACAGCGACCTACGAGCAGTACTTC